This is a list of T cell receptor beta chains from one sample in a study of T-cell reconstitution after alpha-beta-depleted transplantation in children. TCRdb re-called the PCR reads through MiXCR, storing one row per CDR3 protein. The sample carries roughly 200,000 distinct CDR3 sequences, under 8.5% recorded once. The specimen was PBMCs, mostly from graft donor cells, collected 360 days after TCRalphabeta/CD19-depleted stem cell transplant. These receptors were collected from a male patient aged 2-9 years who had a stem cell transplant for acute myeloid leukemia, so the T cells may come from the graft donor. Each CDR3 is given with its conserved first and last residue. D genes are given only for firm matches. Clone size is stated in some rows and not others, as once, few, many or a class when expanded.

cdr3_length j_call d_call clone_size v_call cdr3_nt cdr3_aa
17 TRBJ2-5 TRBD1 few TRBV27 TGTGCCAGCAGTTCCGATGCCGGGACAGGGGGCGGAAGGACCCAGTACTTC CASSSDAGTGGGRTQYF
11 TRBJ2-3 NA many TRBV10-3 TGTGCCATCAGAATTGCAGATACGCAGTATTTT CAIRIADTQYF
15 TRBJ1-4 NA few TRBV7-9 TGTGCCAGCAGCTTAGCAGAGGGAAAGAGGGAAAAACTGTTTTTT CASSLAEGKREKLFF
13 TRBJ1-1 NA many TRBV29-1 TGCAGCGTACAGGCAACTATGAACACTGAAGCTTTCTTT CSVQATMNTEAFF
11 TRBJ2-7 NA many TRBV21-1 TGTGCCAGCAATTCAACCTACGAGCAGTACTTC CASNSTYEQYF
13 TRBJ2-5 NA few TRBV5-1 TGCGCCAGCAGCTTAGGGCCCGAAGAGACCCAGTACTTC CASSLGPEETQYF
14 TRBJ2-7 NA many TRBV5-1 TGCGCCAGCAGCTGGAACCCCGGGACCTACGAGCAGTACTTC CASSWNPGTYEQYF
16 TRBJ2-3 NA many TRBV5-1 TGCGCCAGCAGCTTGACGGCAAGGACAGACACAGATACGCAGTATTTT CASSLTARTDTDTQYF
12 TRBJ2-1 NA NA TRBV6-6 TGTGCCAGCAGTTCAACGGGCAATGAGCAGTTCTTC CASSSTGNEQFF
14 TRBJ2-1 TRBD2 many TRBV19 TGTGCCAGTTCCCTAGCGGGAGTAAACAATGAGCAGTTCTTC CASSLAGVNNEQFF
13 TRBJ2-1 TRBD1 many TRBV29-1 TGCAGCGTGCGGGACAGGCTATACAATGAGCAGTTCTTC CSVRDRLYNEQFF
14 TRBJ2-2 NA once TRBV7-8 TGTGCCGGCAGCTTAGGGAGCGGGACCGGGGAGCTGTTTTTT CAGSLGSGTGELFF
15 TRBJ1-1 NA NA TRBV12-3/TRBV12-4 TGTGCCAGCAGGGGGGACTCACGATTGAACACTGAAGCTTTCTTT CASRGDSRLNTEAFF
16 TRBJ2-3 TRBD2 many TRBV12-3/TRBV12-4 TGTGCCAGCAGTCCCTCAGCGGGGGCGGCCCCAGATACGCAGTATTTT CASSPSAGAAPDTQYF
14 TRBJ2-1 TRBD1 few TRBV7-9 TGTGCCAGCAGCTTAGGTTCCTTGACAGGGGGAGAGTTCTTC CASSLGSLTGGEFF
14 TRBJ2-7 NA many TRBV5-1 TGCGCCAGCAGCTTGGATGCAGGGCTCTACGAGCAGTACTTC CASSLDAGLYEQYF
17 TRBJ1-6 TRBD1 NA TRBV6-2/TRBV6-3 TGTGCCAGCAGTCCCTGGACAGGGGGCTCCTATAATTCACCCCTCCACTTT CASSPWTGGSYNSPLHF
13 TRBJ2-1 TRBD2 many TRBV20-1 TGCAGTGCTAGAGGGACTAGCACCGATGAGCAGTTCTTC CSARGTSTDEQFF
14 TRBJ2-5 NA many TRBV20-1 TGCAGTGCTAGAGTGGGATCCCGAGTGGAGACCCAGTACTTC CSARVGSRVETQYF
13 TRBJ1-1 NA many TRBV12-3/TRBV12-4 TGTGCCAGCACTCTAGGTGGGCGCACTGAAGCTTTCTTT CASTLGGRTEAFF
12 TRBJ1-2 NA NA TRBV28 TGTGCCAGCACGGGTCTGGACTATGGCTACACCTTC CASTGLDYGYTF
15 TRBJ2-1 TRBD2 NA TRBV7-9 TGTGCCAGCAGCTTAGCGGGAGGGGTTGGCAATGAGCAGTTCTTC CASSLAGGVGNEQFF
14 TRBJ2-1 NA many TRBV20-1 TGCAGTGCCGAGAGACTAGGGCCCTACAATGAGCAGTTCTTC CSAERLGPYNEQFF
13 TRBJ2-1 NA many TRBV5-1 TGCGCCAGCAGTACCGGGTGGGTTGATGAGCAGTTCTTC CASSTGWVDEQFF
15 TRBJ2-7 TRBD1 NA TRBV6-5 TGTGCCAGCAGTCCCATTGGGGACAGCGGATACGAGCAGTACTTC CASSPIGDSGYEQYF
16 TRBJ2-2 NA NA TRBV20-1 TGCAGTGCTAGGTCTTTGGGGGGCTCAAACACCGGGGAGCTGTTTTTT CSARSLGGSNTGELFF
14 TRBJ1-2 NA medium-sized TRBV7-9 TGTGCCAGCAGCTTCTACCGACAGTCCTATGGCTACACCTTC CASSFYRQSYGYTF
14 TRBJ1-2 NA many TRBV12-3/TRBV12-4 TGTGCCACCACTACTCTCACAGGGAACTATGGCTACACCTTC CATTTLTGNYGYTF
14 TRBJ2-2 TRBD2 NA TRBV20-1 TGCAGTGCATATGAGCGGGAGGGCACCGGGGAGCTGTTTTTT CSAYEREGTGELFF
13 TRBJ1-1 NA NA TRBV7-9 TGTGCCAGCAGCTTATTGGGCGACAGTGAAGCTTTCTTT CASSLLGDSEAFF
17 TRBJ2-1 TRBD2 many TRBV4-2 TGTGCCAGCAGCCCGACCCCCACTCAAGCGGGGAGCAATGAGCAGTTCTTC CASSPTPTQAGSNEQFF
16 TRBJ1-5 NA NA TRBV6-4 TGTGCCTTCAGGCCTCCGGGAGACAATAGCAATCAGCCCCAGCATTTT CAFRPPGDNSNQPQHF
13 TRBJ2-2 NA many TRBV29-1 TGCAGCGTTGGAGGTACGAACACCGGGGAGCTGTTTTTT CSVGGTNTGELFF
15 TRBJ2-3 NA many TRBV7-9 TGTGCCAGCAGCTCCCGGGCCTCCTACACAGATACGCAGTATTTT CASSSRASYTDTQYF
15 TRBJ2-3 TRBD2 many TRBV5-1 TGCGCCAGCAGCTTAACTAGCGGGAGTAGGGATACGCAGTATTTT CASSLTSGSRDTQYF
17 TRBJ1-1 NA NA TRBV6-5 TGTGCCAGCAGTTCAGCGTTAGGGGGGCGAAGGGGCACTGAAGCTTTCTTT CASSSALGGRRGTEAFF
19 TRBJ2-4 TRBD1 few TRBV11-2 TGTGCCAGCAGCTTAGGCCCGGGCCGACAGGGGCGGTGGGGGAACATTCAGTACTTC CASSLGPGRQGRWGNIQYF
13 TRBJ2-1 NA many TRBV10-3 TGTGCCATCAGTATGCGGGCCTACAATGAGCAGTTCTTC CAISMRAYNEQFF
13 TRBJ2-7 NA NA TRBV5-6 TGTGCCAGCAGCCCGGGGCCAGAGTACGAGCAGTACTTC CASSPGPEYEQYF
15 TRBJ2-7 TRBD2 many TRBV5-1 TGCGCCAGCAGCCTTACTAGCGGGAGTCTCTACGAGCAGTACTTC CASSLTSGSLYEQYF
16 TRBJ2-7 NA many TRBV6-1 TGTGCCAGCAGCCCCCCCAGGGTTTATCAGGTTTACGAGCAGTACTTC CASSPPRVYQVYEQYF
14 TRBJ2-5 TRBD2 many TRBV20-1 TGCAGTGCCGTCGTCGGACTAGCGCGAGAGACCCAGTACTTC CSAVVGLARETQYF
13 TRBJ2-1 TRBD1 NA TRBV29-1 TGCAGCGTACTTGACAGGGGGTCCAATGAGCAGTTCTTC CSVLDRGSNEQFF
14 TRBJ1-1 NA few TRBV20-1 TGCAGTGCTAGTCAACTGACAATGAACACTGAAGCTTTCTTT CSASQLTMNTEAFF
16 TRBJ1-1 TRBD1 few TRBV5-1 TGCGCCAGCAGCTTGGAGGCAGGGGGCGGGGACACTGAAGCTTTCTTT CASSLEAGGGDTEAFF
16 TRBJ2-1 TRBD2 few TRBV10-3 TGTGCCATCACCGCCGGGTTGGGACTAGTATACAATGAGCAGTTCTTC CAITAGLGLVYNEQFF
12 TRBJ1-1 NA few TRBV29-1 TGCAGCGTCCCGGACGGGAACACTGAAGCTTTCTTT CSVPDGNTEAFF
14 TRBJ2-5 NA NA TRBV3-1 TGTGCCAGCAGCCAAGGCGTCCTCCTAGGGACCCAGTACTTC CASSQGVLLGTQYF
14 TRBJ2-3 NA few TRBV20-1 TGCAGTGCTCTAGACCGGGGGTTCACAGATACGCAGTATTTT CSALDRGFTDTQYF
16 TRBJ2-5 TRBD1 NA TRBV20-1 TGCTGTGCTAGTCGACAGGGGGCGGGGTTGAGGGCGACCCAGTACTTC CCASRQGAGLRATQYF
16 TRBJ2-3 NA many TRBV20-1 TGCAGTGCTAGAGATGCGAAGCGGTCCACCACAGATACGCAGTATTTT CSARDAKRSTTDTQYF
18 TRBJ2-5 TRBD2 few TRBV7-3 TGTGCCAGCAGCTTAACATTGGGACTAGCGGGAGGTAGCGAGACCCAGTACTTC CASSLTLGLAGGSETQYF
16 TRBJ2-1 TRBD2 NA TRBV27 TGTGCCAGCAGTTTACTCGCGGGAGAAGGCTACAATGAGCAGTTCTTC CASSLLAGEGYNEQFF
12 TRBJ1-2 NA many TRBV5-1 TGCGCCAGCAGCTTGCAGGGTTATGGCTACACCTTC CASSLQGYGYTF
12 TRBJ2-2 NA NA TRBV7-6 TGTGCCAGCGCCCCAAGGACCGGGGAGCTGTTTTTT CASAPRTGELFF